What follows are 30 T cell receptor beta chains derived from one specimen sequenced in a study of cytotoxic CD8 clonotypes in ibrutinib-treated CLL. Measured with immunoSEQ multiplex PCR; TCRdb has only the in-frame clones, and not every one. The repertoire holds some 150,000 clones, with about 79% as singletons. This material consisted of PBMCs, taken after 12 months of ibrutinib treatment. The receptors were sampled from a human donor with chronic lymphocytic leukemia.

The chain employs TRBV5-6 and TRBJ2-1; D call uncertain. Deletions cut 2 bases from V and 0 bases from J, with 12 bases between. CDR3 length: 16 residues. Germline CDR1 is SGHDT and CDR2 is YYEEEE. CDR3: CASSFWAGSSYNEQFF. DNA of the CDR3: TGTGCCAGCAGCTTTTGGGCCGGATCCTCCTACAATGAGCAGTTCTTC. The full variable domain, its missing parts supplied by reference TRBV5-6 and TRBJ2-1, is DAGVTQSPTHLIKTRGQQVTLRCSPKSGHDTVSWYQQALGQGPQFIFQYYEEEERQRGNFPDRFSGHQFPNYSSELNVNALLLGDSALYLCASSFWAGSSYNEQFFGPGTRLTVL.

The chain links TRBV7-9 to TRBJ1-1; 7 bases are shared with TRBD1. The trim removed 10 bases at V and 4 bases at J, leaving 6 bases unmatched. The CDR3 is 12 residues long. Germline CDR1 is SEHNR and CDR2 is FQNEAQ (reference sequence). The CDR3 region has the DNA TGTGCCATCAACCAGGGGGGCACTGAAGCTTTCTTT. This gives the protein CAINQGGTEAFF. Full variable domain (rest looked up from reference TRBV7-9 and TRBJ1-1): DTGVSQNPRHKITKRGQNVTFRCDPISEHNRLYWYRQTLGQGPEFLTYFQNEAQLEKSRLLSDRFSAERPKGSFSTLEIQRTEQGDSAMYLCAINQGGTEAFFGQGTRLTVV.

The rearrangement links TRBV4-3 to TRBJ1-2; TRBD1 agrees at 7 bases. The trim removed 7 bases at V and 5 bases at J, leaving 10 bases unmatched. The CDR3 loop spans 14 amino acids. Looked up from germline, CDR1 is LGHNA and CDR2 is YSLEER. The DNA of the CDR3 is TGCGCCAGCAACCTACAGGGGCAGGAATATGGCTACACCTTC. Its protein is CASNLQGQEYGYTF.

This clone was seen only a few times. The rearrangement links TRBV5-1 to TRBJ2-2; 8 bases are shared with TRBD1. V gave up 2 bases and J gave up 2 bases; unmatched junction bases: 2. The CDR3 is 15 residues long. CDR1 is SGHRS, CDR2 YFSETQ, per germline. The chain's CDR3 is CASSFGTGNTGELFF. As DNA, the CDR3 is TGCGCCAGCAGCTTCGGGACAGGCAACACCGGGGAGCTGTTTTTT. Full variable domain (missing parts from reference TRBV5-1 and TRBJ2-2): KAGVTQTPRYLIKTRGQQVTLSCSPISGHRSVSWYQQTPGQGLQFLFEYFSETQRNKGNFPGRFSGRQFSNSRSEMNVSTLELGDSALYLCASSFGTGNTGELFFGEGSRLTVL.

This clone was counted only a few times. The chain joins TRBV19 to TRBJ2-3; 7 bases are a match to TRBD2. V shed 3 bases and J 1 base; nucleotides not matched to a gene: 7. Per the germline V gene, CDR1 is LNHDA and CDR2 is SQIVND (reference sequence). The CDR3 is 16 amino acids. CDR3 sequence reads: CASSIPSGGGTDTQYF. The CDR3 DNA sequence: TGTGCCAGTAGTATTCCTAGCGGAGGTGGCACAGATACGCAGTATTTT.

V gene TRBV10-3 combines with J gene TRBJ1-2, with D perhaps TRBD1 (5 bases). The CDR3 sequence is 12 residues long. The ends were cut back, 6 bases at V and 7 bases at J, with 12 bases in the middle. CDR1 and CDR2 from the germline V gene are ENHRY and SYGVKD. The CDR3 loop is CAIRGVATGYTF. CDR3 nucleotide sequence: TGTGCCATCAGGGGGGTGGCGACTGGCTACACCTTC.

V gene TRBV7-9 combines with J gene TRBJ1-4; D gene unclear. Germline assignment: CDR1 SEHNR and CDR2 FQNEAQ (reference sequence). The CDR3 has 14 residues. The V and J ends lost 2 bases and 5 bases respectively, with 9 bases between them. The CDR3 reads CASSLYSRNEKLFF. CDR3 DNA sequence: TGTGCCAGCAGCTTATACAGTCGAAATGAAAAACTGTTTTTT.

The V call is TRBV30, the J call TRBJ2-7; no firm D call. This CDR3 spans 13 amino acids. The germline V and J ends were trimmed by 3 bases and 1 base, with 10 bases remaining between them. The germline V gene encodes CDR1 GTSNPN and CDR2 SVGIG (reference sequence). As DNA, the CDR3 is TGTGCCTGGAGGCGGAGTCGTTCCTACGAGCAGTACTTC. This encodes CAWRRSRSYEQYF.

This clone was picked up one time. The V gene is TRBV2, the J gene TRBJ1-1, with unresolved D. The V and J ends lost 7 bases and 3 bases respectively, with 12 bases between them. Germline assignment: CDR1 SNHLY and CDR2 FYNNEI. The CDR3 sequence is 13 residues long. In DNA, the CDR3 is TGTGCCAGCATTACCCCGGAGGACACTGAAGCTTTCTTT. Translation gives CASITPEDTEAFF. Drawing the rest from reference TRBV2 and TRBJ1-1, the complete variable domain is EPEVTQTPSHQVTQMGQEVILRCVPISNHLYFYWYRQILGQKVEFLVSFYNNEISEKSEIFDDQFSVERPDGSNFTLKIRSTKLEDSAMYFCASITPEDTEAFFGQGTRLTVV.

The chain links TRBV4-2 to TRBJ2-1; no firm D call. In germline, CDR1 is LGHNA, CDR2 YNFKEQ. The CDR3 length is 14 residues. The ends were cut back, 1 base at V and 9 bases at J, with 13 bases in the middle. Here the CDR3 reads CASSQGEGRSEQFF. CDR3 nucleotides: TGTGCCAGCAGCCAAGGGGAAGGAAGGAGTGAGCAGTTCTTC.

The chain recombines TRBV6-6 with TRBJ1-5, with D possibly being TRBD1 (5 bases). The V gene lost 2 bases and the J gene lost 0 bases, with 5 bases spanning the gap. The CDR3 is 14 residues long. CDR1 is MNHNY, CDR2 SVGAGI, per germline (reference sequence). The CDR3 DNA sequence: TGTGCCAGCAGTTACAGGGGTAGCAATCAGCCCCAGCATTTT. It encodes CASSYRGSNQPQHF.

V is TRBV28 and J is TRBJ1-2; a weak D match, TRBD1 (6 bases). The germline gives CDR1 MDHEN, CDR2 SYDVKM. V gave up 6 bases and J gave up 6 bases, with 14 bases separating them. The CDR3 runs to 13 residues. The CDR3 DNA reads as TGTGCCAGCAGCCACCAGGGGAGGCATGGCTACACCTTC. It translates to CASSHQGRHGYTF.

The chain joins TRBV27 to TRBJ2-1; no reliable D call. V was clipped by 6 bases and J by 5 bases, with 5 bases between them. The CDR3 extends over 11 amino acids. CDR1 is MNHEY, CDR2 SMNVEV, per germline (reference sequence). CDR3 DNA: TGTGCCAGCAGGAGGAACAATGAGCAGTTCTTC. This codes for CASRRNNEQFF.

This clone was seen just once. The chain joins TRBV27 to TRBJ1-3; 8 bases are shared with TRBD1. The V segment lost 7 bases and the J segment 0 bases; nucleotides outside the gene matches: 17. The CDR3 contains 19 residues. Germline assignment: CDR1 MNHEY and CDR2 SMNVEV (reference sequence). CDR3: CASTLPGQDGLLSGNTIYF. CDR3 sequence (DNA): TGTGCCAGCACCCTCCCGGGACAGGACGGATTGCTCTCTGGAAACACCATATATTTT.

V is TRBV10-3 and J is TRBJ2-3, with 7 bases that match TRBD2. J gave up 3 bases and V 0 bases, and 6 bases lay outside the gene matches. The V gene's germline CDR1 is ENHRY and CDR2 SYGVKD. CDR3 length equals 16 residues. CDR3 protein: CAISESGGGLTDTQYF. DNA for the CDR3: TGTGCCATCAGTGAGTCTGGGGGAGGGCTGACAGATACGCAGTATTTT.

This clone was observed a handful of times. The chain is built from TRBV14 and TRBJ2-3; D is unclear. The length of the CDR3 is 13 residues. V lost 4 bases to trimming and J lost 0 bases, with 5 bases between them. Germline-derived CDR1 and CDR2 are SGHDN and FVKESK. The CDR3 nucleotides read TGTGCCAGCAGCCGCGGAAGCACAGATACGCAGTATTTT. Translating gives CASSRGSTDTQYF.

CDR3 coding DNA: TGCAGCGCGGACAGGGCACGGCCAGATACGCAGTATTTT. It specifies CSADRARPDTQYF. This chain uses TRBV29-1 with TRBJ2-3; 8 bases fit TRBD1. The CDR3 consists of 13 residues. After removal of 7 bases from V and 4 bases from J, the junction contained 7 bases not matched to a gene. Germline loops: CDR1 SQVTM, CDR2 ANQGSEA.

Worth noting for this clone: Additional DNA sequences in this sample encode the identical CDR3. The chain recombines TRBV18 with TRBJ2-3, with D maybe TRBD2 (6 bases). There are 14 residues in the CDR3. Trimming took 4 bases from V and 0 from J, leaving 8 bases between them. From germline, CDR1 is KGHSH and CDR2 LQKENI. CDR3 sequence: CASSRGVSTDTQYF. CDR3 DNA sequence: TGTGCCAGCTCACGGGGGGTGAGCACAGATACGCAGTATTTT.

DNA of the CDR3: TGTGCCAGCAGCCAGGACAGGGGGGGCGAGACCCAGTACTTC. Translated: CASSQDRGGETQYF. V usage is TRBV2 and J usage is TRBJ2-5; TRBD1 aligns across 10 bases. From germline, CDR1 is SNHLY and CDR2 FYNNEI. CDR3 length: 14 residues. J was trimmed by 5 bases and V by 6 bases; bases with no gene match: 6.

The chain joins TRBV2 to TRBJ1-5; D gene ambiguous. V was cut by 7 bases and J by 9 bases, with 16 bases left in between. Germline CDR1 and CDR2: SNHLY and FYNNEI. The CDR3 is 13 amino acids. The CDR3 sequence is CASKRATEGPQHF. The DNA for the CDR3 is TGTGCCAGCAAGAGGGCTACTGAAGGGCCCCAGCATTTT.

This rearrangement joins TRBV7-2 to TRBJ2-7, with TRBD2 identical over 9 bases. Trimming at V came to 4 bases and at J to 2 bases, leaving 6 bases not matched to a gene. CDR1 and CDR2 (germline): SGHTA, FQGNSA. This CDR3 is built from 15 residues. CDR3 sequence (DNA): TGTGCCAGCAGCTGGGCGGGAGGGGTCACCTACGAGCAGTACTTC. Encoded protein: CASSWAGGVTYEQYF.

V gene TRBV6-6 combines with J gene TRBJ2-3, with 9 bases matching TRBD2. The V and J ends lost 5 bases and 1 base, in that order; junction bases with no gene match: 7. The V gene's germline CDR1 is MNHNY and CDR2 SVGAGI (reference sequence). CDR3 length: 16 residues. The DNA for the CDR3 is TGTGCCAGCAGTATAACGACTAGCGGAGGCACAGATACGCAGTATTTT. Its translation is CASSITTSGGTDTQYF.

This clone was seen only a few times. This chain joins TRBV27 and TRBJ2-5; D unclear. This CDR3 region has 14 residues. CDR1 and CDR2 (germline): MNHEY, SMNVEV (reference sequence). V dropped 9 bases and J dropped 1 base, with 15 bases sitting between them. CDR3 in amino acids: CASRRASPQETQYF. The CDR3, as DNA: TGTGCCAGTCGAAGGGCCAGCCCCCAAGAGACCCAGTACTTC.

The CDR3 DNA is TGTGCCAGCAGTGTCCTCCGGGACAGGGGGCGAAAAGGCGGGGAGCTGTTTTTT. Its translation is CASSVLRDRGRKGGELFF. The V gene is TRBV2, the J gene TRBJ2-2; 12 bases align to TRBD1. The germline CDR1 and CDR2 sequences are SNHLY and FYNNEI. V shed 4 bases, J shed 7 bases, and the junction held 13 bases outside the gene matches. CDR3 size: 18 residues.

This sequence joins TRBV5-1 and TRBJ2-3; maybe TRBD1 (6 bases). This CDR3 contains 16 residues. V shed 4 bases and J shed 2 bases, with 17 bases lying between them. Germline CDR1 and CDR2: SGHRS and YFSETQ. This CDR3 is CASSAVQGTLTDTQYF. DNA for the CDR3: TGCGCCAGCAGCGCAGTACAGGGTACCCTCACAGATACGCAGTATTTT.

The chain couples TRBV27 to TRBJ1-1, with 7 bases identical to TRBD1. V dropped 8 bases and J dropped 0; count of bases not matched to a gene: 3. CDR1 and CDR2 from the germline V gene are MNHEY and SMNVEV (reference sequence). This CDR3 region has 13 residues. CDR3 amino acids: CASQGQMNTEAFF. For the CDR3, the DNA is TGTGCCAGCCAGGGACAGATGAACACTGAAGCTTTCTTT.

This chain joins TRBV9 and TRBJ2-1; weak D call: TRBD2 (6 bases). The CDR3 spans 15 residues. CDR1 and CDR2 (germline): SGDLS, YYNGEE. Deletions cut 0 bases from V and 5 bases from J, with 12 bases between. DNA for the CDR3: TGTGCCAGCAGCGTAGGCGGGACGGGGAACAATGAGCAGTTCTTC. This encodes CASSVGGTGNNEQFF.

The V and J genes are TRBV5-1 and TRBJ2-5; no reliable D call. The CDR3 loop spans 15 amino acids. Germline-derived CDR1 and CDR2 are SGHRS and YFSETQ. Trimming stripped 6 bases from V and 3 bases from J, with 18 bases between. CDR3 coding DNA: TGCGCCAGCACCTTATCTACCGGCGGAGAAGAGACCCAGTACTTC. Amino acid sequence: CASTLSTGGEETQYF.

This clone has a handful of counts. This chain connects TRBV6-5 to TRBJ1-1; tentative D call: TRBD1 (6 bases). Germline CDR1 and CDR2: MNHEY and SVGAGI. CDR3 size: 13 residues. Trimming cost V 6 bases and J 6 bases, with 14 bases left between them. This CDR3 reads CASRETQGAEAFF. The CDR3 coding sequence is TGTGCCAGCAGGGAAACACAGGGTGCTGAAGCTTTCTTT.

CDR3 sequence reads: CASSSGRVVRNTEAFF. In DNA form, the CDR3 reads TGTGCCAGCAGCTCGGGCAGGGTAGTCCGGAACACTGAAGCTTTCTTT. The genes are TRBV7-9 and TRBJ1-1, with a tentative D call TRBD1 (5 bases). Germline V lookup: CDR1 SEHNR, CDR2 FQNEAQ (reference sequence). The V gene lost 4 bases and the J gene lost 1 base, with 16 bases spanning the gap. The CDR3 covers 16 residues. Full variable domain (rest looked up from reference TRBV7-9 and TRBJ1-1): DTGVSQNPRHKITKRGQNVTFRCDPISEHNRLYWYRQTLGQGPEFLTYFQNEAQLEKSRLLSDRFSAERPKGSFSTLEIQRTEQGDSAMYLCASSSGRVVRNTEAFFGQGTRLTVV.